The rows below give T cell receptor beta chains drawn from one sample of a study of T-cell reconstitution after alpha-beta-depleted transplantation in children. A single record per CDR3 protein comes from TCRdb applying MiXCR to the PCR reads. The sample lists hundreds of thousands of distinct CDR3 sequences, 10% to 15% seen once, with 0.79% in the top ten. Specimen: PBMCs, collected before TCRalphabeta/CD19-depleted stem cell transplant. These receptors all come from a girl aged 2-10 years with congenital amegakaryocytic thrombocytopenia, due to receive a stem cell transplant. Each CDR3 is given with its conserved first and last residue. D genes are given only for firm matches. The size entry is marked missing in some rows and otherwise reads once, few, many or a size class.

size	V	J	D	CDR3	DNA
many	TRBV4-1	TRBJ2-1	TRBD2	CASSQAILADYNEQFF	TGCGCCAGCAGCCAAGCTATACTAGCGGATTACAATGAGCAGTTCTTC
few	TRBV5-1	TRBJ2-1	-	CASSFAASAYNEQFF	TGCGCCAGCAGCTTTGCCGCTAGCGCCTACAATGAGCAGTTCTTC
few	TRBV29-1	TRBJ1-2	-	CSVEVGPGGGYTF	TGCAGCGTTGAAGTAGGGCCTGGGGGCGGCTACACCTTC
-	TRBV20-1	TRBJ2-5	TRBD2	CSAYRLAGGTQETQYF	TGCAGTGCGTACCGGCTAGCGGGAGGGACCCAAGAGACCCAGTACTTC
many	TRBV5-1	TRBJ1-5	-	CASSPTGQHQPQHF	TGCGCCAGCAGCCCTACAGGACAGCATCAGCCCCAGCATTTT
-	TRBV5-1	TRBJ2-7	TRBD2	CASSPKTSGYEQYF	TGCGCCAGCAGCCCAAAGACTAGCGGGTACGAGCAGTACTTC
-	TRBV20-1	TRBJ2-1	TRBD2	CSATRLAGYAGRYSSYNEQFF	TGCAGTGCTACCAGACTAGCGGGGTACGCTGGCAGATATAGCTCCTACAATGAGCAGTTCTTC
few	TRBV7-2	TRBJ2-3	TRBD2	CASSTSFGLAGCRF	TGTGCCAGCAGCACTTCCTTCGGACTAGCGGGATGTCGGTTT
-	TRBV20-1	TRBJ2-5	-	CSASPGIRETQYF	TGCAGTGCTAGCCCGGGAATACGAGAGACCCAGTACTTC
few	TRBV7-8	TRBJ2-1	TRBD2	CASSLPGGPSYNEQFF	TGTGCCAGCAGCTTACCGGGGGGGCCCTCCTACAATGAGCAGTTCTTC